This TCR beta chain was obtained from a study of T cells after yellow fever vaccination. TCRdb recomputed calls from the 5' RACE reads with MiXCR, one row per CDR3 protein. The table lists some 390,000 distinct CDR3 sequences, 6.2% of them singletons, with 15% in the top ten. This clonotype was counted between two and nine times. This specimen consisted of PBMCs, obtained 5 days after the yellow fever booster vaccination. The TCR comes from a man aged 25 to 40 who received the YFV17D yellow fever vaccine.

CDR3 sequence (DNA): TGCGCCAGCAACCCCGGGACTAGCGGCTACGAGCAGTACTTC. Encoded protein: CASNPGTSGYEQYF. This sequence joins TRBV5-1 and TRBJ2-7, with 11 nucleotides matching TRBD2. Germline trimming cut 6 bases from V and 3 bases from J; bases unmatched to any gene: 5. Per germline, CDR1 SGHRS and CDR2 YFSETQ. This CDR3 is 14 amino acids long.